These 32 T cell receptor beta chains originate from one sample sequenced in a study of tumor-infiltrating lymphocytes in glioblastoma multiforme. TCRB libraries came from RNA via three nested multiplex PCR rounds. TCRdb independently ran MiXCR on the multiplex PCR reads; one entry per CDR3 protein. Of more than 13,000 distinct CDR3 sequences listed, 65% to 80% are singletons. Sequenced input: brain tumor tissue. All receptors come from a male donor with glioblastoma.

The rearrangement links TRBV13 to TRBJ2-2; 7 nucleotides line up with TRBD1. The V gene's germline CDR1 is PRHDT and CDR2 FYEKMQ (reference sequence). CDR3 size: 15 residues. V lost 10 bases and J lost 4; bases outside the gene matches: 12. CDR3 DNA sequence: TGTGCCAACAGAGGACAAGGGGGCGGCACCGGGGAGCTGTTTTTT. Translating it yields CANRGQGGGTGELFF.

The chain links TRBV11-2 to TRBJ1-1; D may be TRBD1 (6 bases). Per the germline V gene, CDR1 is SGHAT and CDR2 is FQNNGV. This CDR3 is built from 17 residues. V was shortened by 4 bases and J by 1 base, with 19 bases between the two germline ends. The CDR3 sequence: CASSSYRGGGRNTEAFF. DNA for the CDR3: TGTGCCAGCAGCTCCTATCGTGGTGGGGGCCGGAACACTGAAGCTTTCTTT. The variable domain in full, with the rest retrieved from reference TRBV11-2 and TRBJ1-1, is EAGVAQSPRYKIIEKRQSVAFWCNPISGHATLYWYQQILGQGPKLLIQFQNNGVVDDSQLPKDRFSAERLKGVDSTLKIQPAKLEDSAVYLCASSSYRGGGRNTEAFFGQGTRLTVV.

The gene calls are TRBV6-1 and TRBJ1-6; 7 bases map to TRBD1. Germline loops: CDR1 MNHNS, CDR2 SASEGT. The ends lost 4 bases at V and 7 bases at J; junction bases unmatched: 4. The CDR3 is 14 amino acids. The CDR3 loop is CASSAGQENSPLHF. The CDR3 nucleotides are TGTGCCAGCAGTGCCGGACAGGAGAATTCACCCCTCCACTTT.

As to this clonotype: One end of the junction is discordant with germline, which a read error may explain. The chain has TRBV4-2 and TRBJ1-5; the D gene is possibly TRBD1 (6 bases). The CDR3 length is 15 residues. Germline V gives CDR1 LGHNA, CDR2 YNFKEQ. The CDR3, as DNA: TGTGCCAGCAGCCAAGCTGGGACACGGGCTCAGCCCCCGCATTTT. Its protein is CASSQAGTRAQPPHF.

A remark on this clonotype: The junction departs from the called germline gene at one end, perhaps through a read error. The chain links TRBV11-2 to TRBJ1-1; a weak D match, TRBD1 (6 bases). CDR1 is SGHAT and CDR2 is FQNNGV in the germline V gene. The CDR3 is made up of 15 amino acids. CDR3 region: CASSLVTQGDTKAFF. The CDR3 coding sequence is TGTGCCAGCAGCTTAGTCACACAGGGCGACACTAAAGCTTTCTTT.

This clonotype has just a few counts. The chain joins TRBV11-2 to TRBJ2-1; no reliable D call. CDR3 length: 18 residues. V gave up 0 bases and J gave up 4 bases, with 19 bases separating them. The germline gives CDR1 SGHAT, CDR2 FQNNGV. The CDR3 spells CASSLDPLGQLQYNEQFF. CDR3 bases: TGTGCCAGCAGCTTAGATCCGTTGGGTCAGCTTCAATACAATGAGCAGTTCTTC.

The chain links TRBV12-3 or TRBV12-4 to TRBJ2-1, with 7 positions matching TRBD2. V shed 11 bases, J shed 5 bases, and the junction held 15 bases outside the gene matches. The CDR3 length is 15 residues. CDR3 nucleotides: TGTGCCGGCATCAATCTGGCGGGAGCGGACAATGAGCAGTTCTTC. Amino acid sequence: CAGINLAGADNEQFF.

To note about this clonotype: At one boundary the junction diverges from the germline segment, which might be a read error. The V and J genes are TRBV7-9 and TRBJ2-1; D is possibly TRBD2 (7 bases). The V gene's germline CDR1 is SEHNR and CDR2 FQNEAQ (reference sequence). The CDR3 spans 17 residues. The CDR3 DNA sequence: TGCGCCAGCAGCGGTCCGGGACTAATGGGACAAGTTGATGAGCAGTTCTTC. Its translation: CASSGPGLMGQVDEQFF.

To note about this clonotype: Germline and junction disagree at one end, which may indicate a read error. This chain joins TRBV29-1 and TRBJ2-7; tentatively, D is TRBD1 (6 bases). The CDR3 spans 14 residues. Per the germline V gene, CDR1 is SQVTM and CDR2 is ANQGSEA. The CDR3 spells CSVVGDKGLYEQYF. DNA of the CDR3: TGCAGCGTTGTGGGGGACAAGGGCTTATATGAGCAGTATTTC.

CDR3 bases: TGCGCCAGCAGTGAGTCAGCCAGCGGGAGGGCCCCAAGGACAGATACGCAGTATTTT. Translation gives CASSESASGRAPRTDTQYF. V is TRBV10-2 and J is TRBJ2-3; 10 bases align to TRBD2. The ends lost 0 bases at V and 3 bases at J; junction bases unmatched: 12. The CDR3 contains 19 residues. CDR1 is WSHSY and CDR2 is SAAADI in the germline V gene.

The gene calls are TRBV11-2 and TRBJ2-2; 8 bases are a match to TRBD2. The trim removed 4 bases at V and 0 bases at J, leaving 13 bases unmatched. Looked up from germline, CDR1 is SGHAT and CDR2 is FQNNGV. The CDR3 loop spans 19 amino acids. Written as DNA, the CDR3 is TGTGCCAGCAGCTCAGTTCATTCCAGCGGGAGCTCGAACACCGGGGAGCTGTTTTTT. Translating gives CASSSVHSSGSSNTGELFF.

V gene TRBV29-1 combines with J gene TRBJ1-6, with D uncertain. Germline V gene data show CDR1 as SQVTM and CDR2 as ANQGSEA. Trimming took 4 bases from V and 10 from J, leaving 14 bases between them. The CDR3 spans 13 residues. The CDR3 sequence is CSVAWVRESPLHF. The CDR3 DNA sequence: TGCAGCGTTGCCTGGGTTAGAGAATCACCCCTCCACTTT.

This clonotype was observed a handful of times. The chain uses TRBV7-8 and TRBJ2-1, with D possibly TRBD1 on 6 matching bases. Germline assignment: CDR1 SGHVS and CDR2 FQNEAQ. The V end lost 5 bases, the J end lost 15 bases, and 23 bases lay between the germline ends. The CDR3 spans 14 residues. The CDR3 DNA reads TGTGCCAGCAGCATAACTGGGGGCCTGGATTGGCGGTTCTTC. It specifies CASSITGGLDWRFF.

The sample holds many counts of this clonotype. V is TRBV6-2 or TRBV6-3 and J is TRBJ2-2, with 7 bases that match TRBD1. The CDR3 is 13 amino acids. The trim removed 5 bases at V and 6 bases at J, leaving 3 bases unmatched. Germline V lookup: CDR1 MNHEY, CDR2 SVGEGT. CDR3 protein: CASSRQGAGELFF. CDR3 nucleotides: TGTGCCAGCAGTAGACAGGGCGCCGGGGAGCTGTTTTTT.

As regards this clonotype: A junction boundary mismatches the germline segment, possibly from a read error. V and J are TRBV10-3 and TRBJ2-1; D is unclear. Per the germline V gene, CDR1 is ENHRY and CDR2 is SYGVKD. The CDR3 consists of 15 residues. CDR3 nucleotide sequence: TGTGCCGTCAGCAACCGGGTATTGGGTAGTGGTGAGCAGTTCTTC. Translated, it gives CAVSNRVLGSGEQFF.

As regards this clonotype: At one end the junction does not follow the germline gene, possibly because of a read error. The CDR3 DNA reads as TGTGCCAGCAGCTTGGTTATGACCGGGGAGCTGTATTTT. It codes for CASSLVMTGELYF. J is TRBJ2-2 and V is TRBV11-2; weak D call: TRBD2 (5 bases). Germline V gene sequence: CDR1 SGHAT, CDR2 FQNNGV. The CDR3 loop spans 13 amino acids.

On this clonotype: One end of the junction varies from germline; a read error may be responsible. The CDR3 loop reads CASLADTLETQYF. The CDR3 DNA reads TGTGCCAGTTTAGCGGATACCCTAGAGACACAGTACTTC. The chain employs TRBV28 and TRBJ2-5; a possible D gene is TRBD2 (6 bases). Germline loops: CDR1 MDHEN, CDR2 SYDVKM. The CDR3 extends over 13 amino acids.

Remarks on this clonotype: The junction does not match germline at one end; this may be a read error. V and J are TRBV24-1 and TRBJ2-1, with no clear D. The CDR3 contains 13 residues. Germline V gene data show CDR1 as KGHDR and CDR2 as SFDVKD. Here the CDR3 reads CVTSGDMAIEQFF. DNA of the CDR3: TGTGTCACCAGTGGCGACATGGCCATTGAGCAGTTCTTC.

This clonotype was detected only once. This may stem from a read error, because a much larger clone lies one nucleotide away. J is TRBJ1-2 and V is TRBV6-1, with D perhaps TRBD1 (5 bases). Germline CDR1 and CDR2: MNHNS and SASEGT. This CDR3 contains 11 residues. CDR3: CAGGDFYGYSF. The CDR3 nucleotides read TGTGCCGGAGGGGATTTCTATGGCTACTCCTTC.

In this sample, this clonotype turned up a few times. The chain has TRBV7-9 and TRBJ2-7, with 7 bases fitting TRBD1. Germline CDR1 reads SEHNR; CDR2 reads FQNEAQ (reference sequence). V gave up 8 bases and J gave up 1 base; unmatched junction bases: 5. The CDR3 contains 13 residues. CDR3: CASLGGESYEQYF. CDR3 coding DNA: TGTGCCAGCCTAGGGGGCGAATCCTACGAGCAGTACTTC.

On this clonotype: Since a much larger clone is just one base distant, this may be a read error. The chain links TRBV29-1 to TRBJ2-1; D gene ambiguous. The length of the CDR3 is 13 residues. Germline V CDR1 and CDR2: SQVTM, ANQGSEA. The V end lost 1 base, the J end lost 9 bases, and 13 bases lay between the germline ends. The CDR3 protein is CSVEVRLYGEQFF. The DNA for the CDR3 is TGCAGCGTTGAAGTACGACTGTATGGTGAGCAGTTCTTC.

CDR3 amino acids: CSARDESGNPYEQYF. In nucleotides, the CDR3 is TGCAGTGCTAGAGATGAAAGCGGGAATCCCTACGAGCAGTACTTC. The rearrangement links TRBV20-1 to TRBJ2-7; 7 bases match TRBD2. The CDR3 is made up of 15 amino acids. The ends lost 0 bases at V and 2 bases at J; junction bases unmatched: 7. Germline V lookup: CDR1 DFQATT, CDR2 SNEGSKA (reference sequence).

This clonotype was observed a handful of times. The CDR3 sequence: CASSPQAADTQYF. In nucleotides, the CDR3 is TGCGCCAGCAGTCCCCAAGCTGCCGATACGCAGTATTTT. This chain links TRBV10-2 with TRBJ2-3; D is ambiguous. The V gene lost 5 bases and the J gene lost 6 bases, with 12 bases spanning the gap. The CDR3 is 13 amino acids. The germline V gene has CDR1 WSHSY and CDR2 SAAADI.

The CDR3 spells CASSLVTSPGHEQYF. The DNA for the CDR3 is TGTGCCAGCAGCTTAGTAACTAGTCCCGGTCACGAGCAGTACTTC. The chain uses TRBV11-1 and TRBJ2-7; perhaps TRBD2 as D (5 bases). Germline-derived CDR1 and CDR2 are SGHAT and FQDESV (reference sequence). The V and J ends lost 1 base and 5 bases respectively, with 15 bases between them. The CDR3 length is 15 residues.

Note on this clonotype: At one of its ends the junction is not consistent with the germline gene, which may arise from a read error. The chain is built from TRBV11-1 and TRBJ2-7; D might be TRBD1 or TRBD2, each matching 5 bases. From germline, CDR1 is SGHAT and CDR2 FQDESV (reference sequence). This CDR3 spans 12 amino acids. The CDR3 loop reads CGSSGQGREQYF. CDR3 bases: TGCGGCAGCAGCGGACAAGGGCGCGAGCAGTATTTC.

This chain joins TRBV29-1 and TRBJ1-2; D remains ambiguous. Germline CDR1 is SQVTM and CDR2 is ANQGSEA. V was trimmed by 0 bases and J by 4 bases, leaving 12 bases between them. CDR3 length: 14 residues. This CDR3 is CSVEEMEAIYGYTF. DNA for the CDR3: TGCAGCGTTGAAGAAATGGAGGCTATCTATGGCTACACCTTC.

The chain is built from TRBV11-2 and TRBJ2-7; D possibly corresponds to TRBD1 (7 bases). The length of the CDR3 is 15 residues. CDR1 SGHAT and CDR2 FQNNGV come from the germline V gene. The V end was cut by 1 base, the J end by 6 bases, with 16 bases between. The CDR3 region is CASSLGRGEEGEQYF. In nucleotides, the CDR3 is TGTGCCAGCAGCTTAGGCAGGGGGGAAGAGGGCGAGCAGTACTTC.

V is TRBV6-5 and J is TRBJ2-7; D remains unclear. Trimming left V 4 bases short and J 2 bases short, with 21 bases between. Germline loops: CDR1 MNHEY, CDR2 SVGAGI. This CDR3 has 17 residues. This chain's CDR3 is CASSFPRPRRVTYEQYF. The DNA for the CDR3 is TGTGCCAGCAGTTTCCCTCGGCCTCGAAGGGTCACCTACGAGCAGTACTTC.

The sample holds a few counts of this clonotype. The chain has TRBV6-5 and TRBJ2-5; TRBD2 matches 9 bases. The CDR3 has 17 residues. V gave up 1 base and J gave up 7 bases; unmatched junction bases: 13. Germline V gene data show CDR1 as MNHEY and CDR2 as SVGAGI. The CDR3 spells CASSYFWASGIPVTQYF. The CDR3, as DNA: TGTGCCAGCAGTTACTTTTGGGCTAGCGGGATTCCCGTGACCCAGTACTTC.

The gene calls are TRBV11-2 and TRBJ2-7; D perhaps matches TRBD2 (5 bases). The CDR3 consists of 17 residues. The ends were cut back, 5 bases at V and 1 base at J, with 21 bases in the middle. Germline CDR1 reads SGHAT; CDR2 reads FQNNGV. This chain's CDR3 is CASSNEFGGDPSYEQYF. The CDR3 nucleotides are TGTGCCAGCAGCAACGAATTCGGAGGTGACCCGTCCTACGAGCAGTACTTC. The variable domain in full, with the rest retrieved from reference TRBV11-2 and TRBJ2-7, is EAGVAQSPRYKIIEKRQSVAFWCNPISGHATLYWYQQILGQGPKLLIQFQNNGVVDDSQLPKDRFSAERLKGVDSTLKIQPAKLEDSAVYLCASSNEFGGDPSYEQYFGPGTRLTVT.

A word on this clonotype: The germline gene is not matched at one end of the junction; a read error may be the cause. The chain has TRBV28 and TRBJ2-7; the match to TRBD1 covers 8 bases. Germline values: CDR1 MDHEN, CDR2 SYDVKM. This CDR3 has 15 amino acids. The CDR3 loop is CASRFLAGGAYGQYF. Written as DNA, the CDR3 is TGTGCCAGCAGGTTTCTGGCAGGGGGCGCTTACGGGCAGTACTTC. The full variable domain, in which reference TRBV28 and TRBJ2-7 provide the parts outside the CDR3, is DVKVTQSSRYLVKRTGEKVFLECVQDMDHENMFWYRQDPGLGLRLIYFSYDVKMKEKGDIPEGYSVSREKKERFSLILESASTNQTSMYLCASRFLAGGAYGQYFGPGTRLTVT.

This clonotype showed up just once. The V and J genes are TRBV20-1 and TRBJ2-1, with TRBD1 matching over 9 bases. Germline-derived CDR1 and CDR2 are DFQATT and SNEGSKA (reference sequence). The CDR3 consists of 16 residues. V lost 6 bases and J lost 5; bases outside the gene matches: 14. CDR3 coding DNA: TGCAGTGCCGTCCCGTTTGGGACAGGGAGGGACAATGAGCAGTTCTTC. Translating gives CSAVPFGTGRDNEQFF.